This is a list of T cell receptor beta chains from one sample in a study of OX40 agonist ivuxolimab in advanced cancers. Produced via immunoSEQ multiplex PCR; TCRdb's table is partial and in-frame only. The sample lists tens of thousands of clones, about 81% seen once, with about 5% in the top ten. Here the sequenced sample was CD4+ or CD8+ T cells sorted from blood, taken in a trial of the OX40 agonist ivuxolimab. The source is an adult with an advanced solid tumor such as melanoma, head and neck, liver or kidney cancer. The CDR3 runs from the conserved cysteine through the conserved F or W. The order of the fields is CDR3 protein, CDR3 DNA, clone size, D gene, J gene, V gene. A D gene is named only where the DNA matches it firmly. Some rows have no size entry. The others give once, few or many, or a class for an expanded clone.

CDR3: CASSLGLPLTGDTQYF
DNA: TGTGCCAGCAGCTTAGGTCTGCCGTTAACAGGGGATACGCAGTATTTT
size: .
D: .
J: TRBJ2-3
V: TRBV7-9

CDR3: CASSLVDSGANVLTF
DNA: TGTGCCAGCAGCTTGGTGGACTCTGGGGCCAACGTCCTGACTTTC
size: .
D: .
J: TRBJ2-6
V: TRBV5-4

CDR3: CASSARTGGSYGYTF
DNA: TGTGCCAGCAGTGCCCGGACAGGGGGCAGCTATGGCTACACCTTC
size: .
D: TRBD1
J: TRBJ1-2
V: TRBV6-4

CDR3: CASSIRWRNNGELFF
DNA: TGTGCCAGTAGTATACGCTGGCGGAATAACGGGGAGCTGTTTTTT
size: .
D: .
J: TRBJ2-2
V: TRBV19

CDR3: CASSFGTGYDYGYTF
DNA: TGTGCCAGCAGCTTCGGGACAGGGTATGACTATGGCTACACCTTC
size: .
D: TRBD1
J: TRBJ1-2
V: TRBV5-4

CDR3: CAWSFSGSYGYTF
DNA: TGTGCCTGGAGTTTTTCAGGGTCCTATGGCTACACCTTC
size: .
D: .
J: TRBJ1-2
V: TRBV30

CDR3: CASEQGGLPEAFF
DNA: TGTGCTAGTGAACAGGGGGGCCTTCCTGAAGCTTTCTTT
size: .
D: TRBD1
J: TRBJ1-1
V: TRBV12-5

CDR3: CASSGGTGKETQYF
DNA: TGTGCCAGCAGTGGGGGGACAGGGAAAGAGACCCAGTACTTC
size: .
D: TRBD1
J: TRBJ2-5
V: TRBV6-1

CDR3: CASSTSSRGGITEAFF
DNA: TGTGCCAGCAGCACGTCTTCCAGGGGCGGTATCACTGAAGCTTTCTTT
size: .
D: .
J: TRBJ1-1
V: TRBV9

CDR3: CASSPGQRYGYTF
DNA: TGTGCCAGCAGCCCAGGGCAGCGCTATGGCTACACCTTC
size: .
D: .
J: TRBJ1-2
V: TRBV7-9

CDR3: CASSPGTKIDTQYF
DNA: TGTGCCAGCAGCCCCGGGACTAAAATAGATACGCAGTATTTT
size: .
D: TRBD2
J: TRBJ2-3
V: TRBV7-2

CDR3: CASRKGQGIEEQYF
DNA: TGTGCCAGCAGAAAGGGACAGGGGATTGAAGAGCAGTACTTC
size: .
D: TRBD1
J: TRBJ2-7
V: TRBV6-1

CDR3: CASSMTSGRSYEQYF
DNA: TGTGCCAGCAGCATGACTAGCGGGAGGTCCTACGAGCAGTACTTC
size: .
D: TRBD2
J: TRBJ2-7
V: TRBV7-3

CDR3: CASSNRDREGEQYF
DNA: TGTGCCAGCAGCAACCGGGACAGGGAGGGCGAGCAGTACTTC
size: few
D: TRBD1
J: TRBJ2-7
V: TRBV9

CDR3: CASSPRQDQETQYF
DNA: TGTGCCAGCAGCCCCCGACAAGACCAAGAGACCCAGTACTTC
size: .
D: .
J: TRBJ2-5
V: TRBV7-9

CDR3: CASSYPPGFGTGELFF
DNA: TGTGCCAGCAGTTACCCCCCAGGGTTTGGCACCGGGGAGCTGTTTTTT
size: .
D: .
J: TRBJ2-2
V: TRBV6-6

CDR3: CASTETGTDTQYF
DNA: TGTGCCAGTACTGAGACAGGGACAGATACGCAGTATTTT
size: .
D: TRBD1
J: TRBJ2-3
V: TRBV19

CDR3: CASSPPGADASLHF
DNA: TGTGCCAGCTCACCACCTGGGGCGGACGCTTCCCTCCACTTT
size: .
D: .
J: TRBJ1-6
V: TRBV18

CDR3: CASSQDRGYEQYF
DNA: TGTGCCAGCAGCCAAGATCGGGGGTACGAGCAGTACTTC
size: .
D: .
J: TRBJ2-7
V: TRBV14

CDR3: CASSPPLGLAKNIQYF
DNA: TGTGCCAGCTCACCCCCGTTAGGACTAGCCAAAAACATTCAGTACTTC
size: .
D: .
J: TRBJ2-4
V: TRBV18

CDR3: CASSQGGTAHYGYTF
DNA: TGCGCCAGCAGCCAAGGCGGGACAGCTCATTATGGCTACACCTTC
size: .
D: TRBD1
J: TRBJ1-2
V: TRBV4-1

CDR3: CAISEGLAGGNEQFF
DNA: TGTGCCATCAGTGAAGGTTTAGCGGGAGGTAATGAGCAGTTCTTC
size: .
D: TRBD2
J: TRBJ2-1
V: TRBV10-3

CDR3: CASSGPGQGLYEQYF
DNA: TGTGCCAGCAGCGGGCCAGGACAGGGGCTCTACGAGCAGTACTTC
size: once
D: TRBD1
J: TRBJ2-7
V: TRBV11-3

CDR3: CASSLSLTSGYNEQFF
DNA: TGTGCTAGCAGCTTATCCCTCACTAGCGGATACAATGAGCAGTTCTTC
size: .
D: TRBD2
J: TRBJ2-1
V: TRBV7-7

CDR3: CAWTLGGAGIYYF
DNA: TGTGCCTGGACCCTAGGGGGGGCGGGTATTTACTATTTT
size: .
D: .
J: TRBJ2-3
V: TRBV30